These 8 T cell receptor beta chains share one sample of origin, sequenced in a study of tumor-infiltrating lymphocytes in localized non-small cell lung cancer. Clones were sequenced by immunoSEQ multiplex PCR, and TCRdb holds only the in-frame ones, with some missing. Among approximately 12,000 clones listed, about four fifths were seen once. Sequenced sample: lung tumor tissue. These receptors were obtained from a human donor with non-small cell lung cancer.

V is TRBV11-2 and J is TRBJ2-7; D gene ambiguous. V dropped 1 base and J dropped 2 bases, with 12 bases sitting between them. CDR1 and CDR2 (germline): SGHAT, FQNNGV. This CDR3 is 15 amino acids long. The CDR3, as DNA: TGTGCCAGCAGCTTAGGGTTAGGCCGAACCTACGAGCAGTACTTC. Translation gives CASSLGLGRTYEQYF. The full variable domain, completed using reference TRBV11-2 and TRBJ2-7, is EAGVAQSPRYKIIEKRQSVAFWCNPISGHATLYWYQQILGQGPKLLIQFQNNGVVDDSQLPKDRFSAERLKGVDSTLKIQPAKLEDSAVYLCASSLGLGRTYEQYFGPGTRLTVT.

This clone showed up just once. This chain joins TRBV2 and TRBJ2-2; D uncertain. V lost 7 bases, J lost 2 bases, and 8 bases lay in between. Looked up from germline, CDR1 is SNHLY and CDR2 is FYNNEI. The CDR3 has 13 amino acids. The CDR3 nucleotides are TGTGCCAGCAACTCGTTAAACACCGGGGAGCTGTTTTTT. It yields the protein CASNSLNTGELFF.

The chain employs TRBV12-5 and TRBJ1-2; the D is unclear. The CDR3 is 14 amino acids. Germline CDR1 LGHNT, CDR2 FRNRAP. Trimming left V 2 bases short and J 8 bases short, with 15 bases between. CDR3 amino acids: CASGLPYRSGGYTF. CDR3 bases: TGTGCTAGTGGTTTGCCCTACAGATCCGGGGGCTACACCTTC.

This chain's CDR3 is CASSPRRQPPYEQYF. CDR3 nucleotides: TGTGCCAGCAGCCCACGTCGACAGCCACCCTACGAGCAGTACTTC. The rearrangement joins TRBV14 to TRBJ2-7; TRBD1 is a possible D gene (5 bases). The V end lost 4 bases, the J end lost 2 bases, and 15 bases lay between the germline ends. The germline gives CDR1 SGHDN, CDR2 FVKESK. The length of the CDR3 is 15 residues.

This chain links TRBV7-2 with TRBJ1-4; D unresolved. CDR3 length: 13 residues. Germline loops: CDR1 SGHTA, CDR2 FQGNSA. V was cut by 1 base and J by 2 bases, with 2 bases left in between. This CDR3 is CASSLVTNEKLFF. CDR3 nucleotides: TGTGCCAGCAGCTTAGTGACTAATGAAAAACTGTTTTTT.

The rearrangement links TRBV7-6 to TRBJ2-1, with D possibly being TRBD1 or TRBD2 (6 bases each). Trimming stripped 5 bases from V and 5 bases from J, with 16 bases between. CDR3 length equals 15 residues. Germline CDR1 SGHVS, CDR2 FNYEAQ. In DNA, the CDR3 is TGTGCCAGCAGCCCCCTATTCCGGGGGCACAATGAGCAGTTCTTC. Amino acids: CASSPLFRGHNEQFF. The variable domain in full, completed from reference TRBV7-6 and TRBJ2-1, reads GAGVSQSPRYKVTKRGQDVALRCDPISGHVSLYWYRQALGQGPEFLTYFNYEAQQDKSGLPNDRFSAERPEGSISTLTIQRTEQRDSAMYRCASSPLFRGHNEQFFGPGTRLTVL.

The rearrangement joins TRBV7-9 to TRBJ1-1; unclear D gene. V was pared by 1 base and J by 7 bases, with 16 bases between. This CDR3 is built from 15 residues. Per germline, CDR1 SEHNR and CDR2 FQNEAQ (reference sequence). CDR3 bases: TGTGCCAGCAGCTTAGGGGGTCTGGCCTACTTTGAAGCTTTCTTT. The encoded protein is CASSLGGLAYFEAFF.

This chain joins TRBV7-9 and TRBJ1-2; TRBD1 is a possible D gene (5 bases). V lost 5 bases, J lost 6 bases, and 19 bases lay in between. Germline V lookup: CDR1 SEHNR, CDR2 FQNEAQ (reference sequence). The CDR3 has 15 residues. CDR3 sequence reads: CASSPTSRGMNGYTF. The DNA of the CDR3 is TGTGCCAGCAGCCCGACGTCGAGGGGAATGAATGGCTACACCTTC.